Each of the 17 T cell receptor beta chains below was sequenced from the same sample in a study of blood T cell repertoires in COVID-19. The method was immunoSEQ multiplex PCR; TCRdb's version includes in-frame clones alone and lacks a portion of them. The profile shows approximately 170,000 clones, approximately 80% of them singletons. Input material: PBMCs or T cells enriched from blood (not recorded which). The receptor source for this set is a woman aged 45-65 years who had recovered from COVID-19.

V usage is TRBV3-1 (or the pseudogene TRBV3-2) and J usage is TRBJ2-3; the match to TRBD2 covers 9 bases. V was clipped by 2 bases and J by 6 bases; unmatched bases: 12. The CDR3 totals 17 residues. The germline CDR1 and CDR2 sequences are LGHDT and YNNKEL (reference sequence). The CDR3 is CASSQTWFSGSSDTQYF. In DNA, the CDR3 is TGTGCCAGCAGCCAAACATGGTTTAGCGGGAGTTCTGATACGCAGTATTTT.

This chain links TRBV7-9 with TRBJ2-2, with D possibly being TRBD1 (5 bases). The CDR3 contains 11 residues. Trimming pared 11 bases from V and 5 bases from J, leaving 9 bases between. Germline loops: CDR1 SEHNR, CDR2 FQNEAQ (reference sequence). The DNA of the CDR3 is TGTGCCGGGGCGGAAACCGGGGAGCTGTTTTTT. Its protein product is CAGAETGELFF.

V usage is TRBV5-6 and J usage is TRBJ2-5, with D unresolved. Germline values: CDR1 SGHDT, CDR2 YYEEEE. The CDR3 runs 13 residues. V lost 2 bases and J 0 bases, leaving 5 bases between the germline ends. For the CDR3, the DNA is TGTGCCAGCAGCTTAACAGACCAAGAGACCCAGTACTTC. This encodes CASSLTDQETQYF.

V gene TRBV7-2 combines with J gene TRBJ2-2, with D unresolved. Germline CDR1 SGHTA, CDR2 FQGNSA. The V gene lost 5 bases and the J gene lost 4 bases, with 14 bases spanning the gap. The CDR3 extends over 15 amino acids. The CDR3 loop is CASSALGTGTGELFF. In DNA, the CDR3 is TGTGCCAGCAGCGCGTTGGGTACGGGCACCGGGGAGCTGTTTTTT.

The V call is TRBV2, the J call TRBJ1-1; D may be TRBD1 (5 bases). V lost 2 bases and J 1 base, leaving 11 bases between the germline ends. The CDR3 is 15 residues long. The V gene's germline CDR1 is SNHLY and CDR2 FYNNEI. CDR3 nucleotides: TGTGCCAGCAGTGAATCGCAGGGCTCGAACACTGAAGCTTTCTTT. Its protein product is CASSESQGSNTEAFF. The whole variable domain, filled in from reference TRBV2 and TRBJ1-1, reads EPEVTQTPSHQVTQMGQEVILRCVPISNHLYFYWYRQILGQKVEFLVSFYNNEISEKSEIFDDQFSVERPDGSNFTLKIRSTKLEDSAMYFCASSESQGSNTEAFFGQGTRLTVV.

The rearrangement uses TRBV19 and TRBJ1-3, with 7 bases identical to TRBD1. Per the germline V gene, CDR1 is LNHDA and CDR2 is SQIVND (reference sequence). CDR3 length equals 16 residues. J gave up 2 bases and V 2 bases, and 6 bases lay outside the gene matches. CDR3 nucleotides: TGTGCCAGTAGTATAAGTCAGGGGGAAACTGGAAACACCATATATTTT. Its translation is CASSISQGETGNTIYF.

The chain is built from TRBV19 and TRBJ1-5, with a tentative D call TRBD1 (6 bases). V was pared by 6 bases and J by 3 bases, with 12 bases between. Germline CDR1 LNHDA, CDR2 SQIVND (reference sequence). The CDR3 is made up of 14 amino acids. CDR3 DNA sequence: TGTGCCAGTAGAGATACAGGGTCCAATCAGCCCCAGCATTTT. It specifies CASRDTGSNQPQHF.

This sequence joins TRBV5-6 and TRBJ2-2; TRBD2 aligns across 8 bases. Germline values: CDR1 SGHDT, CDR2 YYEEEE. This CDR3 has 13 amino acids. V shed 4 bases, J shed 6 bases, and the junction held 2 bases outside the gene matches. For the CDR3, the DNA is TGTGCCAGCAGCCCGGGGGGGCCCGGGGAGCTGTTTTTT. Amino acids: CASSPGGPGELFF.

The chain employs TRBV4-2 and TRBJ1-4; 10 bases align to TRBD1. The ends lost 4 bases at V and 7 bases at J; junction bases unmatched: 12. Germline CDR1 reads LGHNA; CDR2 reads YNFKEQ. This CDR3 is built from 17 residues. The CDR3, as DNA: TGTGCCAGCAGCCGTCCCGGGACAGGGGTAGAGAGTGAAAAACTGTTTTTT. Translating it yields CASSRPGTGVESEKLFF.

The chain links TRBV2 to TRBJ2-7; D remains ambiguous. CDR1 is SNHLY and CDR2 is FYNNEI in the germline V gene. The CDR3 has 11 amino acids. V was trimmed by 5 bases and J by 3 bases, leaving 5 bases between them. CDR3 residues: CASSYFYEQYF. The CDR3 region has the DNA TGTGCCAGCAGTTACTTCTACGAGCAGTACTTC.

This chain joins TRBV6-2 or TRBV6-3 and TRBJ1-1; 8 nucleotides match TRBD1. CDR1 is MNHEY and CDR2 is SVGEGT in the germline V gene. The junction had 9 bases not matched to a gene; V was cut back by 2 bases and J by 1 base. The CDR3 consists of 17 residues. The CDR3 DNA reads TGTGCCAGCAGTTACGACAGGGGAGCATTGCGGAACACTGAAGCTTTCTTT. Translated, it gives CASSYDRGALRNTEAFF.

This chain joins TRBV6-2 or TRBV6-3 and TRBJ1-2; D is unresolved. CDR1 is MNHEY and CDR2 is SVGEGT in the germline V gene. The CDR3 loop spans 13 amino acids. Trimming left V 0 bases short and J 6 bases short, with 8 bases between. CDR3 loop: CASSYSTGDGYTF. In nucleotides, the CDR3 is TGTGCCAGCAGTTACTCGACCGGGGATGGCTACACCTTC.

This chain uses TRBV19 with TRBJ1-2; D unclear. This CDR3 region has 14 residues. Germline V gene data show CDR1 as LNHDA and CDR2 as SQIVND (reference sequence). Deletions cut 7 bases from V and 4 bases from J, with 16 bases between. The CDR3, as DNA: TGTGCCAGTACCCAGGATGGGTCGACCTATGGCTACACCTTC. It specifies CASTQDGSTYGYTF. Drawing the rest from reference TRBV19 and TRBJ1-2, the complete variable domain is DGGITQSPKYLFRKEGQNVTLSCEQNLNHDAMYWYRQDPGQGLRLIYYSQIVNDFQKGDIAEGYSVSREKKESFPLTVTSAQKNPTAFYLCASTQDGSTYGYTFGSGTRLTVV.

CDR3 sequence reads: CASSLGQVMNTEAFF. CDR3 DNA sequence: TGTGCCAGCAGCTTAGGACAGGTCATGAACACTGAAGCTTTCTTT. V usage is TRBV7-2 and J usage is TRBJ1-1; D perhaps matches TRBD1 (6 bases). CDR1 and CDR2 (germline): SGHTA, FQGNSA. The CDR3 contains 15 residues. The ends were cut back, 1 base at V and 0 bases at J, with 9 bases in the middle.

This clone was seen just once. V usage is TRBV6-6 and J usage is TRBJ2-6; 7 nucleotides line up with TRBD2. From germline, CDR1 is MNHNY and CDR2 SVGAGI (reference sequence). CDR3 length: 17 amino acids. Trimming removed 5 bases from V and 0 bases from J; junction bases left unmatched: 7. The DNA of the CDR3 is TGTGCCAGCAGTCCCGGGACTACTTCCTCTGGGGCCAACGTCCTGACTTTC. Translated, it gives CASSPGTTSSGANVLTF.

Only one count was recorded for this clone. This chain uses TRBV19 with TRBJ1-1, with no clear D. The CDR3 loop spans 15 amino acids. V was pared by 2 bases and J by 0 bases, with 10 bases between. Germline V gives CDR1 LNHDA, CDR2 SQIVND (reference sequence). The CDR3 DNA reads TGTGCCAGTAGTATACAGGAGGTCGTGAACACTGAAGCTTTCTTT. Protein: CASSIQEVVNTEAFF.

This rearrangement joins TRBV27 to TRBJ1-2; 7 bases agree with TRBD1. Germline-derived CDR1 and CDR2 are MNHEY and SMNVEV (reference sequence). The trim removed 0 bases at V and 7 bases at J, leaving 8 bases unmatched. CDR3 length: 15 residues. The CDR3 sequence is CASSLSVRGSGGYTF. CDR3 coding DNA: TGTGCCAGCAGTTTATCGGTCAGGGGGTCGGGTGGCTACACCTTC.